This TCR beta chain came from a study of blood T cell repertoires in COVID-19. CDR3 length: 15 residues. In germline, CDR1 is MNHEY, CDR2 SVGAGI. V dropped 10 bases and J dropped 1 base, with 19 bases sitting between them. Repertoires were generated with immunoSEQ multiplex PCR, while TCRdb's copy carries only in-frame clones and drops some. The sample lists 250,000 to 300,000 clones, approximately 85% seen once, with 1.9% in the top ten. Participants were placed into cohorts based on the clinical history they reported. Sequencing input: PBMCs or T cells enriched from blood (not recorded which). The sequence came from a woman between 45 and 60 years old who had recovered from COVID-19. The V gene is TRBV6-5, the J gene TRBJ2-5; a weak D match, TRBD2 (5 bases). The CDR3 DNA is TGTGCCACCACTACTAGTATTAACCTCCAAGAGACCCAGTACTTC. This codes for CATTTSINLQETQYF.